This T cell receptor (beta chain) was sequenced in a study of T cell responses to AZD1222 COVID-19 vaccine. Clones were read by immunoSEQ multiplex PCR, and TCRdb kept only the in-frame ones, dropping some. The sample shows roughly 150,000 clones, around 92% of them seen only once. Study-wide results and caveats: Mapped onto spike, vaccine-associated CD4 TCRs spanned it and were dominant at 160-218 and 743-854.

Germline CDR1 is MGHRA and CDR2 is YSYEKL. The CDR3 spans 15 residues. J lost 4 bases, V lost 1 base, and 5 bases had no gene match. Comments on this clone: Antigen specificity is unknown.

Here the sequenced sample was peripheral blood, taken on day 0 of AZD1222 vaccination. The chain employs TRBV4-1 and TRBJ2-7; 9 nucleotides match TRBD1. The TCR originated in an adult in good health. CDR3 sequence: CASSQATGQGYEQYF. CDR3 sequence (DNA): TGCGCCAGCAGCCAAGCTACGGGACAGGGATACGAGCAGTACTTC.